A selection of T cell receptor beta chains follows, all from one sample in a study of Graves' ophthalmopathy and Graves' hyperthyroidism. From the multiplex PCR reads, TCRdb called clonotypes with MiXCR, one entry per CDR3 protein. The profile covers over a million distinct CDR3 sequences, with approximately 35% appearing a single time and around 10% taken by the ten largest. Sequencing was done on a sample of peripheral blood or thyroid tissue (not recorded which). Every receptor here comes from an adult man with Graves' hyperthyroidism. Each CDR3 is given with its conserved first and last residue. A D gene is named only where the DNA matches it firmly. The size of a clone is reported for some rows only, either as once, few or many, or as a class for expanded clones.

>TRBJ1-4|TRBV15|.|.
TGTGCCACCAGCAGAAAGGGAGAAAAACTGTTTTTT
CATSRKGEKLFF
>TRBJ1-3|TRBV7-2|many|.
TGTGCCAGCAGCTTTGGACACCAATACTCTGGAAACACCATATATTTT
CASSFGHQYSGNTIYF
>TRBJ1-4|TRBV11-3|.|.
TGTGTCAGCAGCCTGGGGGTTTCTAATGAAAAACTGTTTTTT
CVSSLGVSNEKLFF
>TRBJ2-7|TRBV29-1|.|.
TGCAGCGTTGTCGGGGACGCAGGTTACGAGCAGTACTTC
CSVVGDAGYEQYF
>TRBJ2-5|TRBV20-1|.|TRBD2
TGCAGTGCTAGAGGGGGGGGGGGCCAAGAGACCCAGTACTTC
CSARGGGGQETQYF
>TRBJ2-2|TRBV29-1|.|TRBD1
TGCAGCGCTAGCCGGACAGGGGACACCGGGGAGCTGTTTTTT
CSASRTGDTGELFF
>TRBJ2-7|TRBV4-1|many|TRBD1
TGCGCCAGCAGCCTGACCTGGACAGGGAACTACGAGCAGTACTTC
CASSLTWTGNYEQYF
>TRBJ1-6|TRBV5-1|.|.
TGCGCCAGCAGCTTGGTTGTGACAGGCGGCAATTCACCCCTCCACTTT
CASSLVVTGGNSPLHF
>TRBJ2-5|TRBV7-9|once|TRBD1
TGTGCCAGCAGCACTGACAGGGTATACAATCAGCCCCAGTACTTC
CASSTDRVYNQPQYF
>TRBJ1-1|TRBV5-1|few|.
TGCGCCAGCAGTAGTTTGGGTTCCGTCACTGAAGCTTTCTTT
CASSSLGSVTEAFF
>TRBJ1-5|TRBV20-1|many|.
TGCAGTGCACCCGGGACGGGACAGCCCCAGCATTTT
CSAPGTGQPQHF
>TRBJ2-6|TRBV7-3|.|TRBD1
TGCGCCAGCAGTAACAGGGGTTCTGGGGCCAACGTCCTGACTTTC
CASSNRGSGANVLTF
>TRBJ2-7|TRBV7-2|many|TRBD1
TGTGCCAGCAGCCTCACAGGGGGCGCCGGCTACGAGCAGTACTTC
CASSLTGGAGYEQYF
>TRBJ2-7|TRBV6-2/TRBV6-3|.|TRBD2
TGTGCCAGCAGCCCCAGCGGGGGCACCTACGAGCAGTACTTC
CASSPSGGTYEQYF